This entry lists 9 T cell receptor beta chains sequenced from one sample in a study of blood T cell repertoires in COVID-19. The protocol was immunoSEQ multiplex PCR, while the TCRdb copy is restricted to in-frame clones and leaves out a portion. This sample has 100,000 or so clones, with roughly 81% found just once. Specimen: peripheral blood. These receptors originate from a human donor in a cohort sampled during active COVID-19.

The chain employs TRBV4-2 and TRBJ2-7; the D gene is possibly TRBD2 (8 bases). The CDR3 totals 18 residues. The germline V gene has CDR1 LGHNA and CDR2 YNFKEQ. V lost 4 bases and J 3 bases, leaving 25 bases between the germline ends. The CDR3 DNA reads TGTGCCAGCAGCCTAGCGGGGACAAGACCGGGACAGATCTACGAGCAGTACTTC. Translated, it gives CASSLAGTRPGQIYEQYF.

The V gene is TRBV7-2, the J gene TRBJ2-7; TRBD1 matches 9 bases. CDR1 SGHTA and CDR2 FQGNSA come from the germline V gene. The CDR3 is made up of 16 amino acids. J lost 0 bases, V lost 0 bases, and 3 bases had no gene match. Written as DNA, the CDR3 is TGTGCCAGCAGCTTAGCGGGGACAGGGATCTCCTACGAGCAGTACTTC. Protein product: CASSLAGTGISYEQYF.

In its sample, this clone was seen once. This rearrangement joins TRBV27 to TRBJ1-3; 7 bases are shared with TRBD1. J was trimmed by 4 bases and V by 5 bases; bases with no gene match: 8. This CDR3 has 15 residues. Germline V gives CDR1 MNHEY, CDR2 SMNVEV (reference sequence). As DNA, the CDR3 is TGTGCCAGCAGTCCAGACAGGGAGACCGGAAACACCATATATTTT. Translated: CASSPDRETGNTIYF.

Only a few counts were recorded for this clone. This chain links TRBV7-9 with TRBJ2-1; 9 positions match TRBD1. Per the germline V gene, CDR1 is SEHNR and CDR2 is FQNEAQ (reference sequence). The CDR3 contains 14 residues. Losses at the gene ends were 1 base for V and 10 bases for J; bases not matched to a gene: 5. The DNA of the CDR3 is TGTGCCAGCAGCTTAGTGGACAGGGGATCGGAGCAGTTCTTC. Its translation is CASSLVDRGSEQFF. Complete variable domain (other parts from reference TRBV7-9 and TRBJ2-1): DTGVSQNPRHKITKRGQNVTFRCDPISEHNRLYWYRQTLGQGPEFLTYFQNEAQLEKSRLLSDRFSAERPKGSFSTLEIQRTEQGDSAMYLCASSLVDRGSEQFFGPGTRLTVL.

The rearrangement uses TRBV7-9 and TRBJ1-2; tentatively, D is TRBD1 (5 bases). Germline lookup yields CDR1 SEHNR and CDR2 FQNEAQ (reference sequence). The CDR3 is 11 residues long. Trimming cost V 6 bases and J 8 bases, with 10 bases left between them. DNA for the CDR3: TGTGCCAGCAGAGCAGGGTACGGCTACACCTTC. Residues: CASRAGYGYTF.

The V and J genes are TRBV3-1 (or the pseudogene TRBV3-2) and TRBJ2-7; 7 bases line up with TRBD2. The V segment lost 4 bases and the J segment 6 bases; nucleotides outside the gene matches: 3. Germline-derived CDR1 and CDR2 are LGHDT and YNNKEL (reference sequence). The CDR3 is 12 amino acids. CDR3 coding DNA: TGTGCCAGCAGCCGTAGCGGGCCCGAGCAGTACTTC. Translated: CASSRSGPEQYF.

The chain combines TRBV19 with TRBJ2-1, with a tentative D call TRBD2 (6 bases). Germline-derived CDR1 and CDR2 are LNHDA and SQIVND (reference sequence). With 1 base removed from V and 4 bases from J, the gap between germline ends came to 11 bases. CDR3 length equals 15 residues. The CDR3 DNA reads TGTGCCAGTAGTATAGCGGGAGTGAGGTACAATGAGCAGTTCTTC. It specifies CASSIAGVRYNEQFF.

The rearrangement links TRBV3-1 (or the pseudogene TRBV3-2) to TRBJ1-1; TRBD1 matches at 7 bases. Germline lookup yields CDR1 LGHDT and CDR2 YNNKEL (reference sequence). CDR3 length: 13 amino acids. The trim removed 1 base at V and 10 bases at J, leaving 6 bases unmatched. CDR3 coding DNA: TGTGCCAGCAGCCAAGGGGGGCCAGGGGGAGCTTTCTTT. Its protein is CASSQGGPGGAFF.

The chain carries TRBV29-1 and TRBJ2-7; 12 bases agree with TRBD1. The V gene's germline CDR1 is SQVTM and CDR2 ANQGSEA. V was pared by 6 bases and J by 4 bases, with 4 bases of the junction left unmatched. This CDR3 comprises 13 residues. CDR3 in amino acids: CSVGQGARYEQYF. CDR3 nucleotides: TGCAGCGTGGGACAGGGGGCGAGGTACGAGCAGTACTTC.